The source of this T cell receptor (beta chain) is a study of PD-1 blockade in classical Hodgkin lymphoma. Study observations and caveats: Newly diagnosed patients were said to have less baseline TCR diversity than healthy donors did. The causes of the repertoire differences, possibly disease activity or prior therapy, remain undefined.

CDR1 and CDR2 from the germline V gene are SEHNR and FQNEAQ (reference sequence). The CDR3 covers 13 residues. Assay: immunoSEQ multiplex PCR; the TCRdb copy retains only in-frame clones and omits some. The table includes around 91,000 clones, around 90% detected once. In the case of this clone: Its antigen is as yet unknown. The germline gene is not matched at one end of the junction; a read error may be the cause.

Autologous stem cell transplantation was followed by relapse in every patient, and brentuximab vedotin exposure varied. The TCR sequence derives from a human donor with classical Hodgkin lymphoma. The specimen comprised peripheral blood mononuclear cells (PBMCs), sampled at baseline. This chain uses TRBV7-9 with TRBJ2-1, with unresolved D. The chain's CDR3 is CASSIERTNKQFF. The CDR3 DNA reads as TGTGCCAGCAGCATCGAACGGACCAATAAGCAGTTCTTC.